This T cell receptor beta chain was obtained from a study of OX40 agonist ivuxolimab in advanced cancers. For the study at large: Hepatocellular carcinoma, melanoma, renal cell or head and neck cancer affected the dose-escalation patients. The study's findings and limits: The study found that CD8+ T cells averaged more expanded clones than CD4+.

The data were produced by immunoSEQ multiplex PCR, yet TCRdb's version contains in-frame clones alone and is incomplete. The sample includes around 34,000 clones, roughly nine tenths seen only once; the top ten take 35% to 40%. This CDR3 contains 17 residues. Per germline, CDR1 LGHNA and CDR2 YNFKEQ. The ends lost 2 bases at V and 0 bases at J; junction bases unmatched: 7. Blood sampling was done at baseline, cycle 4 day 1, and cycle 7 day 1. Remarks on this clone: The target antigen is unknown.

The specimen comprised CD4+ or CD8+ T cells sorted from blood, sampled in a trial of the OX40 agonist ivuxolimab. V is TRBV4-2 and J is TRBJ2-1, with 7 bases fitting TRBD2. The receptor comes from an adult with an advanced solid tumor such as melanoma, head and neck, liver or kidney cancer. In DNA, the CDR3 is TGTGCCAGCAGCCAAACCCGAGCGGGAAGCTCCTACAATGAGCAGTTCTTC. Amino acid sequence: CASSQTRAGSSYNEQFF.